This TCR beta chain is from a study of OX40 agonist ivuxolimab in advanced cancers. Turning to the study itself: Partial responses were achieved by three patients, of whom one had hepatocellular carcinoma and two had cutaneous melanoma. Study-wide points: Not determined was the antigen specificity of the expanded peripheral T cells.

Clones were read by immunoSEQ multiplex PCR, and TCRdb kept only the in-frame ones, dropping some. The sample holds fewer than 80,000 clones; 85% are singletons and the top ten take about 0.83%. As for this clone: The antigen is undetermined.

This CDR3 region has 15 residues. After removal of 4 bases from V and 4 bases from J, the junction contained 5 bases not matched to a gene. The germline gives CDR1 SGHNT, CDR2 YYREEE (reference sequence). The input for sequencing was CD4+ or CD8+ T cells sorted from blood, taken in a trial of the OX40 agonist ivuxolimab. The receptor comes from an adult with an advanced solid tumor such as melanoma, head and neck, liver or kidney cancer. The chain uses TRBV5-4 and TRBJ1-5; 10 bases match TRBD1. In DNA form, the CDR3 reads TGTGCCAGCAGCCCCGGGACAGGGGCGAATCAGCCCCAGCATTTT. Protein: CASSPGTGANQPQHF.